The 14 T cell receptor beta chains below come from one sample, sequenced in a study of control samples from healthy donors and cancer patients. Method: immunoSEQ multiplex PCR; TCRdb's copy keeps in-frame clones and lacks some. This sample has about 410,000 clones, with around nine tenths found just once. The specimen sequenced was PBMCs. The receptor set was obtained from a middle-aged man with head and neck cancer.

The chain employs TRBV7-9 and TRBJ1-1, with 8 nucleotides matching TRBD1. V gave up 0 bases and J gave up 4 bases; unmatched junction bases: 1. CDR3 size: 14 residues. The germline V gene has CDR1 SEHNR and CDR2 FQNEAQ (reference sequence). The CDR3, as DNA: TGTGCCAGCAGCTTAGCCGACAGGGGCACTGAAGCTTTCTTT. Its translation is CASSLADRGTEAFF.

The rearrangement joins TRBV30 to TRBJ2-5; 11 nucleotides line up with TRBD2. Germline V lookup: CDR1 GTSNPN, CDR2 SVGIG (reference sequence). Trimming cost V 7 bases and J 2 bases; bases outside gene matches: 9. This CDR3 spans 15 amino acids. CDR3 protein: CALRLAGNQQETQYF. DNA for the CDR3: TGTGCCTTAAGACTAGCGGGGAACCAACAAGAGACCCAGTACTTC.

The V and J genes are TRBV29-1 and TRBJ2-4; TRBD1 agrees at 9 bases. The length of the CDR3 is 13 residues. J was trimmed by 7 bases and V by 7 bases; bases with no gene match: 8. Looked up from germline, CDR1 is SQVTM and CDR2 is ANQGSEA. The CDR3 DNA sequence: TGCAGCGCCGAGGGACAGGGAAATAACATTCAGTACTTC. Protein sequence: CSAEGQGNNIQYF.

This chain connects TRBV24-1 to TRBJ2-3, with 11 bases that match TRBD1. Germline V gene sequence: CDR1 KGHDR, CDR2 SFDVKD. Trimming removed 3 bases from V and 7 bases from J; junction bases left unmatched: 8. The CDR3 runs to 16 residues. The CDR3 is CATSDPSDRGLYTQYF. The CDR3 DNA sequence: TGTGCCACCAGTGATCCTTCGGACAGGGGGCTATATACGCAGTATTTT.

V and J are TRBV7-2 and TRBJ1-2, with D maybe TRBD1 (5 bases). CDR1 is SGHTA, CDR2 FQGNSA, per germline. V lost 5 bases and J lost 2, with 15 bases in between. The CDR3 runs 15 residues. The CDR3 nucleotides read TGTGCCAGCAGCCCTCAAGGGGCGGGAAACTATGGCTACACCTTC. It encodes CASSPQGAGNYGYTF.

The gene calls are TRBV29-1 and TRBJ1-2, with unresolved D. The CDR3 totals 15 residues. CDR1 SQVTM and CDR2 ANQGSEA come from the germline V gene. V dropped 1 base and J dropped 5 bases, with 17 bases sitting between them. The CDR3 loop reads CSVEGLQAPLYGYTF. The CDR3 DNA sequence: TGCAGCGTTGAAGGGTTGCAGGCGCCCTTATATGGCTACACCTTC. Drawing the rest from reference TRBV29-1 and TRBJ1-2, the complete variable domain is SAVISQKPSRDICQRGTSLTIQCQVDSQVTMMFWYRQQPGQSLTLIATANQGSEATYESGFVIDKFPISRPNLTFSTLTVSNMSPEDSSIYLCSVEGLQAPLYGYTFGSGTRLTVV.

V and J are TRBV3-1 (or the pseudogene TRBV3-2) and TRBJ1-4; the D is unclear. Trimming pared 0 bases from V and 8 bases from J, leaving 4 bases between. The germline gives CDR1 LGHDT, CDR2 YNNKEL (reference sequence). The CDR3 is made up of 12 amino acids. The CDR3 is CASSQEVEKLFF. The CDR3 DNA reads as TGTGCCAGCAGCCAAGAGGTCGAAAAACTGTTTTTT.

For the CDR3, the DNA is TGTGCCACTCGCCCGATCGGGGCCAACGTCCTGACTTTC. This translates into CATRPIGANVLTF. The J gene is TRBJ2-6, the V gene TRBV11-2, with D hard to call. With 10 bases removed from V and 4 bases from J, the gap between germline ends came to 11 bases. Germline V gives CDR1 SGHAT, CDR2 FQNNGV. The CDR3 extends over 13 amino acids.

V is TRBV6-1 and J is TRBJ1-5; no clear D. The CDR3 consists of 16 residues. Trimming left V 1 base short and J 0 bases short, with 10 bases between. From germline, CDR1 is MNHNS and CDR2 SASEGT. In DNA form, the CDR3 reads TGTGCCAGCAGTGAAGGGGCACTTTATAGCAATCAGCCCCAGCATTTT. Translating gives CASSEGALYSNQPQHF.

This chain uses TRBV6-4 with TRBJ2-1; the match to TRBD2 covers 15 bases. Germline CDR1 MRHNA, CDR2 SNTAGT. V was pared by 2 bases and J by 5 bases, with 16 bases of the junction left unmatched. CDR3 length equals 21 residues. The CDR3 region is CASSDPKDGLAGGPCDNEQFF. The CDR3 DNA follows: TGTGCCAGCAGTGACCCGAAGGACGGACTAGCGGGAGGGCCCTGCGACAATGAGCAGTTCTTC.

The rearrangement joins TRBV24-1 to TRBJ1-5; 11 bases line up with TRBD1. V gave up 3 bases and J gave up 6 bases; unmatched junction bases: 3. CDR3 length: 15 amino acids. In germline, CDR1 is KGHDR, CDR2 SFDVKD. The CDR3 reads CATSDGQGAAQPQHF. CDR3 DNA: TGTGCCACCAGTGATGGACAGGGGGCAGCTCAGCCCCAGCATTTT.

This clone was counted a single time. V is TRBV4-3 and J is TRBJ2-1; the match to TRBD2 covers 11 bases. CDR3 length: 15 amino acids. The V gene's germline CDR1 is LGHNA and CDR2 YSLEER. Trimming took 6 bases from V and 7 from J; bases not matched to a gene: 8. The CDR3: CASSTGLAVFNEQFF. In DNA form, the CDR3 reads TGCGCCAGCAGTACGGGACTAGCGGTCTTTAATGAGCAGTTCTTC.

The chain joins TRBV7-2 to TRBJ1-4; D may be TRBD1 (6 bases). With 6 bases removed from V and 6 bases from J, the gap between germline ends came to 14 bases. Germline loops: CDR1 SGHTA, CDR2 FQGNSA. The CDR3 covers 14 residues. CDR3 DNA: TGTGCCAGCAGTAGGGACACCACCTATGAAAAACTGTTTTTT. It is translated as CASSRDTTYEKLFF.

As to this clone: Other DNA sequences of this sample code for an identical CDR3. This sequence joins TRBV14 and TRBJ2-7; no definite D call. The ends were cut back, 3 bases at V and 2 bases at J, with 2 bases in the middle. CDR1 SGHDN and CDR2 FVKESK come from the germline V gene. The CDR3 loop spans 11 amino acids. CDR3 loop: CASSQAYEQYF. The CDR3 region has the DNA TGTGCCAGCAGCCAGGCCTACGAGCAGTACTTC.